This T cell receptor beta chain was identified during a study of Graves' ophthalmopathy and Graves' hyperthyroidism. Study information: The collection of peripheral blood took place at initial diagnosis, before any treatment. Findings and caveats of the study: The 13-signature model separated ophthalmopathy from stable hyperthyroidism at approximately 91% sensitivity and almost 83% specificity. Blood repertoires reportedly contained most expanded thyroid clonotypes above 0.001 frequency.

Scientists amplified the TCR beta CDR3 regions from RNA transcripts. RT-PCR in the first round used HTBI primers; a second-round multiplex PCR followed. TCRdb re-analysed the multiplex PCR reads in MiXCR, keeping a single row per CDR3 protein. Of around 600,000 distinct CDR3 sequences in the sample, under 50% are singletons; the top ten hold more than 2.5%. Other autoimmune disease, uncontrolled infection, pregnancy and lactation led to exclusion. This clonotype was detected a few times. Its antigen is undetermined. CDR3 length equals 18 residues. After removal of 0 bases from V and 6 bases from J, the junction contained 13 bases not matched to a gene. The germline gives CDR1 LGHNT, CDR2 FRNRAP.

The gene calls are TRBV12-5 and TRBJ1-5; TRBD1 matches at 8 bases. Sequenced: peripheral blood. The TCR comes from an adult man with Graves' ophthalmopathy. The CDR3 DNA follows: TGTGCTAGTGGTTTGGTACTGGGACAGGAGGTCGGGCGTCAGCCCCAGCATTTT. This codes for CASGLVLGQEVGRQPQHF.